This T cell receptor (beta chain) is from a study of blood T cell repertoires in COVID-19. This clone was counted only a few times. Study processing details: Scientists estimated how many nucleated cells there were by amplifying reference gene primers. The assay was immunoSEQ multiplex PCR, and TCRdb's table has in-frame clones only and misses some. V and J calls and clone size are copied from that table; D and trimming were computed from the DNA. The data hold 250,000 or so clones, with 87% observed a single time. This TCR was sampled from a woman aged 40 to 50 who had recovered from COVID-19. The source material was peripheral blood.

The CDR3 nucleotides are TGCGCCAGCAGCTTGGACCAGGACTACACCTTC. This translates into CASSLDQDYTF. The gene calls are TRBV5-1 and TRBJ1-2; D gene ambiguous. The CDR3 sequence is 11 residues long. Looked up from germline, CDR1 is SGHRS and CDR2 is YFSETQ. V lost 0 bases to trimming and J lost 10 bases, with 7 bases between them.